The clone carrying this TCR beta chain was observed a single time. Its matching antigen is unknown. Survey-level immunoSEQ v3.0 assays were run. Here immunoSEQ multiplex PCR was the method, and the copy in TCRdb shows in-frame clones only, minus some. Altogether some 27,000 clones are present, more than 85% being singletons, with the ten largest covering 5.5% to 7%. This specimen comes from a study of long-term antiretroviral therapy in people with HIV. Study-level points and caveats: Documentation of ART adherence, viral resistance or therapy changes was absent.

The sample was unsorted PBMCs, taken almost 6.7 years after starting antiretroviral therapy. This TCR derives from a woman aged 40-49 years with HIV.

The CDR3 region is CASSLGTDTGELFF. The DNA of the CDR3 is TGCGCCAGCAGCCTTGGGACAGACACCGGGGAGCTGTTTTTT. The chain employs TRBV5-1 and TRBJ2-2; 7 bases are shared with TRBD1. Unmatched junction bases numbered 3, after V lost 4 bases and J lost 3 bases. This CDR3 region has 14 residues. Germline loops: CDR1 SGHRS, CDR2 YFSETQ.